This TCR beta chain was captured in a study of blood T cell repertoires in COVID-19. Study at large: Acute-phase and convalescent COVID-19 samples originated in the United States, Italy and Spain. Sample material is recorded as cDNA or gDNA derived from T cells, B-cell-depleted T cells, or PBMCs.

As processed by the authors: Amplification of reference gene primers was used by the study to estimate nucleated cell counts. Data came from immunoSEQ multiplex PCR; TCRdb stores just in-frame clones and leaves some out. Clonal size and the V and J genes are those of that table, whereas D and trimming came from the DNA. The sample has over 450,000 clones; less than 90% are singletons. The sequence was obtained from a woman aged 45-65 years with COVID-19, enrolled during active disease. What was sequenced was peripheral blood.

CDR3 nucleotides: TGTGCCAGCTCACGGGCGGGGGACCTAACAACTAATGAAAAACTGTTTTTT. Encoded protein: CASSRAGDLTTNEKLFF. The chain uses TRBV18 and TRBJ1-4, with D perhaps matching TRBD1 (5 bases). In germline, CDR1 is KGHSH, CDR2 LQKENI. The CDR3 is 17 residues long. V was clipped by 4 bases and J by 0 bases, with 15 bases between them. Full variable domain (missing parts from reference TRBV18 and TRBJ1-4): NAGVMQNPRHLVRRRGQEARLRCSPMKGHSHVYWYRQLPEEGLKFMVYLQKENIIDESGMPKERFSAEFPKEGPSILRIQQVVRGDSAAYFCASSRAGDLTTNEKLFFGSGTQLSVL.